A single sample is the source of the 2 T cell receptor beta chains below, sequenced in a study of monozygotic twins with inflammatory bowel disease. TCRdb re-called the 5' RACE reads and shows each CDR3 protein once, DNA omitted. In total, the table holds 400,000 to 500,000 distinct CDR3 sequences. Sample: blood. The receptors here all came from a human donor with ulcerative colitis or Crohn's disease, or a healthy co-twin of an affected twin (not recorded which).

This CDR3 is CASSPDRVFDQPQHF. V is TRBV12-3 or TRBV12-4 and J is TRBJ1-5; no DNA is available, so the TRBD1 call from TCRdb remains unchecked. The CDR3 contains 15 residues.

The chain uses TRBV5-1 and TRBJ2-2; lacking DNA, the TRBD2 call made by TCRdb goes unchecked. The length of the CDR3 is 13 residues. CDR1 and CDR2 (germline): SGHRS, YFSETQ. The CDR3: CASSATSGRELFF.